The clone carrying this T cell receptor (beta chain) was seen at least ten times. Its antigen is not known. This record belongs to a study of T cell repertoires in cytomegalovirus infection. In the study overall: Public TCR beta signatures marked donors with CMV infection and the matching HLA. The study, taken as a whole, reports: Summed public TCR beta family frequency identified CMV carriers bearing the relevant HLA. CMV-specific HLA-C-restricted TCR beta clonotypes dominated the ex vivo response.

TCRdb analysed the reads with MiXCR anew, one entry per CDR3 protein. Of 200,000 to 300,000 distinct CDR3 sequences listed, roughly 13% are singletons. CDR3 length: 16 amino acids. V was cut by 7 bases and J by 3 bases, with 22 bases left in between. CDR1 is MDHEN and CDR2 is SYDVKM in the germline V gene. The TCR was taken from a human donor in good health (CMV status not recorded). Some clones in this sample may be carry-over from other donors' samples. The chain uses TRBV28 and TRBJ2-7, with D possibly called TRBD1 or TRBD2 (5 bases each). Sequencing was done on a sample of PBMCs. The CDR3 DNA reads TGTGCCAGCATCCCCCAGGAGGCAGGGAAGCGCTACGAGCAGTACTTC. It codes for CASIPQEAGKRYEQYF.